This TCR beta chain was recorded in a study of cytomegalovirus exposure and HLA in healthy donors. Study-level information: From about 170 million T cells, an earlier analysis saw approximately 120 million unique TCR beta sequences.

This PCR relied on a set of 60 Vbeta primers and 13 Jbeta primers. TCRdb's copy holds only in-frame clones and misses some; the assay was immunoSEQ multiplex PCR. This table has more than 150,000 clones, around 85% appearing once. V lost 6 bases and J lost 0, with 5 bases in between. The germline V gene encodes CDR1 SEHNR and CDR2 FQNEAQ (reference sequence). This CDR3 is built from 12 residues. As to this clone: The antigen remains unidentified.

Study-level points and caveats: An analysis done earlier found most TCR beta V segments productive about 90% or about 30% of the time. A later look showed TCR association rates differing by HLA locus, highest for DRB1 and lowest for HLA-C.

This TCR was sampled from a middle-aged man in good health and CMV-seropositive. The chain uses TRBV7-9 and TRBJ1-1; D gene unclear. Sequenced: PBMCs. CDR3 nucleotides: TGTGCCAGCAGACTTATGAACACTGAAGCTTTCTTT. It translates to CASRLMNTEAFF.